This TCR beta chain was recovered during a study of T cells in Graves' hyperthyroidism and ophthalmopathy. Preceding any ophthalmopathy symptoms, the blood sample dates from first hyperthyroidism diagnosis. V shed 6 bases and J shed 4 bases, with 15 bases lying between them. From germline, CDR1 is LNHDA and CDR2 SQIVND (reference sequence). This CDR3 region has 14 residues. The CDR3 regions of TCR beta were amplified from RNA transcripts. Primed by the HTBI set, a first-round RT-PCR was run on the TCR CDR3. TCRdb fed the multiplex PCR reads into MiXCR, producing one record per CDR3 protein. The sample contains 250,000 to 300,000 distinct CDR3 sequences, about 15% of which appear only once. This clonotype appeared many times. What it binds is not known. Notes on the study in general: A model using 13 V-J features told ophthalmopathy apart from stable hyperthyroidism. Most clonotypes that expanded in the thyroid above 0.001 also showed up in blood. It was a median around 6 months before onset that the model predicted ophthalmopathy.

The gene calls are TRBV19 and TRBJ1-2; a possible D gene is TRBD1 (6 bases). Sequencing was performed on blood. The sequence came from a woman in her forties with Graves' hyperthyroidism that later progressed to Graves' ophthalmopathy. CDR3 sequence: CASRNTRGTYGYTF. The CDR3 DNA reads as TGTGCCAGTAGGAATACCAGGGGAACCTATGGCTACACCTTC.